Following are 15 T cell receptor beta chains from one sample sequenced in a study of OX40 agonist ivuxolimab in advanced cancers. The table came from immunoSEQ multiplex PCR; TCRdb's copy has only in-frame clones and leaves some out. This table has about 98,000 clones, approximately 90% appearing once. This specimen consisted of CD4+ or CD8+ T cells sorted from blood, obtained in a trial of the OX40 agonist ivuxolimab. Source of these receptors: an adult with an advanced solid tumor such as melanoma, head and neck, liver or kidney cancer.

The chain carries TRBV29-1 and TRBJ2-5, with 11 bases aligning to TRBD2. The CDR3 covers 14 residues. Germline loops: CDR1 SQVTM, CDR2 ANQGSEA. Trimming took 6 bases from V and 7 from J; bases not matched to a gene: 10. The CDR3 protein is CSVPTSGARGTQYF. In DNA, the CDR3 is TGCAGCGTCCCGACTAGCGGGGCCCGTGGGACCCAGTACTTC.

The chain links TRBV5-5 to TRBJ2-1, with 9 positions matching TRBD1. The CDR3 is 14 amino acids. V was clipped by 4 bases and J by 2 bases; unmatched bases: 1. Germline CDR1 reads SGHKS; CDR2 reads YYEKEE (reference sequence). DNA of the CDR3: TGTGCCAGCAGCACAGGGGGCGCCTACAATGAGCAGTTCTTC. Translated: CASSTGGAYNEQFF.

The chain combines TRBV6-1 with TRBJ1-2, with unresolved D. CDR1 and CDR2 (germline): MNHNS, SASEGT. The CDR3 is made up of 14 amino acids. The V end lost 3 bases, the J end lost 3 bases, and 11 bases lay between the germline ends. The CDR3 here is CASSDQAPYYGYTF. CDR3 nucleotides: TGTGCCAGCAGTGACCAGGCCCCTTACTATGGCTACACCTTC.

This clone was seen just once. CDR3 loop: CASSFHLQSSGIYGYTF. DNA of the CDR3: TGTGCCAGCAGTTTTCACCTTCAATCCTCTGGGATCTATGGCTACACCTTC. V and J are TRBV28 and TRBJ1-2; no clear D gene. Germline V gene lookup returns CDR1 MDHEN and CDR2 SYDVKM. Trimming took 3 bases from V and 4 from J, leaving 21 bases between them. CDR3 length: 17 residues.

The CDR3 spells CASSLDSNTDTQYF. DNA for the CDR3: TGTGCCAGCAGCTTGGATAGTAACACAGATACGCAGTATTTT. The chain carries TRBV11-3 and TRBJ2-3; the D is unclear. This CDR3 comprises 14 residues. The ends were cut back, 3 bases at V and 2 bases at J, with 9 bases in the middle. CDR1 is SGHNT, CDR2 YENEEA, per germline. Looking up the rest from reference TRBV11-3 and TRBJ2-3 gives the full variable domain: EAGVVQSPRYKIIEKKQPVAFWCNPISGHNTLYWYLQNLGQGPELLIRYENEEAVDDSQLPKDRFSAERLKGVDSTLKIQPAELGDSAVYLCASSLDSNTDTQYFGPGTRLTVL.

The CDR3 loop is CSSLRPPGDTEAFF. The DNA for the CDR3 is TGCAGCTCTCTGCGTCCGCCTGGGGACACTGAAGCTTTCTTT. J is TRBJ1-1 and V is TRBV29-1; D remains ambiguous. CDR3 length: 14 residues. Trimming stripped 8 bases from V and 3 bases from J, with 19 bases between. The germline gives CDR1 SQVTM, CDR2 ANQGSEA.

The CDR3 region is CASSLAAQGYEQFF. CDR3 nucleotide sequence: TGTGCCAGCAGCTTAGCGGCACAGGGCTATGAGCAGTTCTTC. The chain employs TRBV7-9 and TRBJ2-1; maybe TRBD1 (6 bases). Germline CDR1 reads SEHNR; CDR2 reads FQNEAQ (reference sequence). The V end lost 0 bases, the J end lost 8 bases, and 11 bases lay between the germline ends. This CDR3 is 14 amino acids long.

This clone has just one count. The rearrangement links TRBV9 to TRBJ2-7; 14 bases agree with TRBD2. In germline, CDR1 is SGDLS, CDR2 YYNGEE. The CDR3 runs to 17 residues. V gave up 0 bases and J gave up 2 bases; unmatched junction bases: 4. The CDR3 protein is CASSVARTSGRPYEQYV. The DNA of the CDR3 is TGTGCCAGCAGCGTAGCCCGGACTAGCGGGAGGCCCTACGAGCAGTACGTC.

The chain carries TRBV18 and TRBJ2-1; 8 bases fit TRBD1. V dropped 3 bases and J dropped 12; count of bases not matched to a gene: 4. The CDR3 is made up of 12 amino acids. CDR1 KGHSH and CDR2 LQKENI come from the germline V gene. The chain's CDR3 is CASSPGTGLQFF. CDR3 nucleotide sequence: TGTGCCAGCTCACCGGGGACAGGCCTGCAGTTCTTC.

V gene TRBV19 combines with J gene TRBJ2-1; 8 positions match TRBD2. The V and J ends lost 4 bases and 4 bases, in that order; junction bases with no gene match: 6. The CDR3 runs to 15 residues. Germline V CDR1 and CDR2: LNHDA, SQIVND (reference sequence). The CDR3: CASSKEAGVYNEQFF. The DNA of the CDR3 is TGTGCCAGTAGTAAGGAAGCGGGAGTTTACAATGAGCAGTTCTTC. The variable domain in full, with the rest retrieved from reference TRBV19 and TRBJ2-1, is DGGITQSPKYLFRKEGQNVTLSCEQNLNHDAMYWYRQDPGQGLRLIYYSQIVNDFQKGDIAEGYSVSREKKESFPLTVTSAQKNPTAFYLCASSKEAGVYNEQFFGPGTRLTVL.

The genes are TRBV30 and TRBJ1-1, with D perhaps TRBD1 (6 bases). This CDR3 is 14 amino acids long. CDR1 GTSNPN and CDR2 SVGIG come from the germline V gene (reference sequence). V was pared by 2 bases and J by 1 base, with 11 bases between. The CDR3 here is CAWSPRDKNTEAFF. CDR3 sequence (DNA): TGTGCCTGGAGTCCCAGGGACAAGAACACTGAAGCTTTCTTT.

The genes are TRBV10-3 and TRBJ2-1, with a tentative D call TRBD1 (6 bases). Germline CDR1 ENHRY, CDR2 SYGVKD. CDR3 size: 12 residues. V gave up 6 bases and J gave up 9 bases, with 12 bases separating them. The CDR3 DNA reads TGTGCCATCAGGGAACAGGGCGGTGAGCAGTTCTTC. Amino acid sequence: CAIREQGGEQFF.

The chain recombines TRBV5-1 with TRBJ2-2; maybe TRBD1 (6 bases). V was pared by 2 bases and J by 6 bases, with 11 bases between. This CDR3 has 14 residues. Germline V lookup: CDR1 SGHRS, CDR2 YFSETQ. In nucleotides, the CDR3 is TGCGCCAGCAGCTTAGCCAGGGGTCCCGGGGAGCTGTTTTTT. Amino acid sequence: CASSLARGPGELFF. The whole variable domain, filled in from reference TRBV5-1 and TRBJ2-2, reads KAGVTQTPRYLIKTRGQQVTLSCSPISGHRSVSWYQQTPGQGLQFLFEYFSETQRNKGNFPGRFSGRQFSNSRSEMNVSTLELGDSALYLCASSLARGPGELFFGEGSRLTVL.

The chain combines TRBV5-1 with TRBJ1-2, with D unresolved. The V and J ends lost 3 bases and 1 base respectively, with 13 bases between them. From germline, CDR1 is SGHRS and CDR2 YFSETQ. There are 15 residues in the CDR3. CDR3 nucleotide sequence: TGCGCCAGCAGCTCCGACAAGTACTATAACTATGGCTACACCTTC. This sequence encodes CASSSDKYYNYGYTF.

This clone occurred once. This chain joins TRBV30 and TRBJ1-2; D not certain. V gave up 2 bases and J gave up 6 bases, with 7 bases separating them. The germline CDR1 and CDR2 sequences are GTSNPN and SVGIG (reference sequence). The CDR3 has 11 residues. Here the CDR3 reads CAWSRRDGYTF. The CDR3 DNA is TGTGCCTGGAGTAGGCGGGATGGCTACACCTTC.